Following are 27 T cell receptor beta chains from one sample sequenced in a study of shared clonotypes between healthy human individuals. Assay: immunoSEQ multiplex PCR; the TCRdb copy retains only in-frame clones and omits some. The sample has roughly 2,300,000 clones, around 93% seen once. The sequencing sample was made of naive CD4+ T cells from PBMCs. Stated subset: CD45RA+ positively selected. Every receptor here comes from a man between 18 and 29 years old in good health. Some clones in this sample may be carry-over from other donors' samples.

The V and J genes are TRBV6-5 and TRBJ2-5; the match to TRBD2 covers 11 bases. With 6 bases clipped from V and 5 bases from J, the junction kept 8 bases outside the gene matches. CDR1 MNHEY and CDR2 SVGAGI come from the germline V gene. The CDR3 is 15 amino acids. The CDR3 is CASSLGLAEGETQYF. DNA of the CDR3: TGTGCCAGCAGCTTGGGACTAGCGGAGGGGGAGACCCAGTACTTC.

V and J are TRBV6-5 and TRBJ2-7; D possibly corresponds to TRBD2 (5 bases). V dropped 6 bases and J dropped 6 bases, with 21 bases sitting between them. The CDR3 totals 15 residues. CDR1 is MNHEY, CDR2 SVGAGI, per germline. The DNA of the CDR3 is TGTGCCAGCAGACCTGGGAGTTATCGGCGGCTCGAGCAGTACTTC. Its translation: CASRPGSYRRLEQYF.

A remark on this clone: Additional DNA sequences in this sample encode the identical CDR3. The V call is TRBV5-4, the J call TRBJ2-3; D might be TRBD1 (5 bases). The CDR3 covers 15 residues. V was trimmed by 0 bases and J by 0 bases, leaving 8 bases between them. CDR1 and CDR2 from the germline V gene are SGHNT and YYREEE (reference sequence). The CDR3 sequence: CASSLGGASTDTQYF. The DNA of the CDR3 is TGTGCCAGCAGCTTGGGGGGCGCTAGCACAGATACGCAGTATTTT.

In regard to this clone: The same CDR3 arises from other DNA sequences in this sample as well. The chain is built from TRBV9 and TRBJ2-1; D possibly corresponds to TRBD2 (6 bases). This CDR3 is built from 15 residues. Per the germline V gene, CDR1 is SGDLS and CDR2 is YYNGEE. V lost 0 bases and J 1 base, leaving 8 bases between the germline ends. The CDR3 coding sequence is TGTGCCAGCAGCGTAGTCGCGGGATCCTACAATGAGCAGTTCTTC. It specifies CASSVVAGSYNEQFF. Complete variable domain (other parts from reference TRBV9 and TRBJ2-1): DSGVTQTPKHLITATGQRVTLRCSPRSGDLSVYWYQQSLDQGLQFLIQYYNGEERAKGNILERFSAQQFPDLHSELNLSSLELGDSALYFCASSVVAGSYNEQFFGPGTRLTVL.

CDR3 bases: TGTGCCAGCAGTTACTCCGGAGGGGCCTCAGATACGCAGTATTTT. Protein: CASSYSGGASDTQYF. The rearrangement joins TRBV6-6 to TRBJ2-3; a possible D gene is TRBD2 (6 bases). Trimming shortened V by 0 bases and J by 4 bases, and 11 bases separated the two germline ends. The germline CDR1 and CDR2 sequences are MNHNY and SVGAGI (reference sequence). The CDR3 consists of 15 residues.

This chain links TRBV4-2 with TRBJ1-1; 8 nucleotides line up with TRBD1. The CDR3 length is 15 residues. V shed 4 bases, J shed 1 base, and the junction held 5 bases outside the gene matches. The germline V gene encodes CDR1 LGHNA and CDR2 YNFKEQ. CDR3 nucleotide sequence: TGTGCCAGCAGCCTTCGGGACAGGACGAACACTGAAGCTTTCTTT. Its translation is CASSLRDRTNTEAFF.

V is TRBV28 and J is TRBJ1-3; TRBD1 matches 7 bases. The CDR3 spans 18 residues. Germline V gene lookup returns CDR1 MDHEN and CDR2 SYDVKM. V lost 7 bases, J lost 0 bases, and 15 bases stayed unmatched. The CDR3 DNA is TGTGCCAGCACCCCCTCACCGGGACAGTCAGACTCTGGAAACACCATATATTTT. Amino acids: CASTPSPGQSDSGNTIYF.

The chain uses TRBV9 and TRBJ2-7, with TRBD1 matching 8 bases. The CDR3 is 15 amino acids. Germline CDR1 and CDR2: SGDLS and YYNGEE. Trimming cost V 4 bases and J 3 bases; bases outside gene matches: 9. In DNA form, the CDR3 reads TGTGCCAGCAGCCTTCGGACAGGGTCCATCTACGAGCAGTACTTC. This encodes CASSLRTGSIYEQYF.

The chain employs TRBV5-1 and TRBJ2-7; D is perhaps TRBD2 (6 bases). Per the germline V gene, CDR1 is SGHRS and CDR2 is YFSETQ. V was pared by 2 bases and J by 6 bases, with 15 bases between. This CDR3 spans 14 amino acids. The CDR3 region is CASSFSGGSPEQYF. The CDR3, as DNA: TGCGCCAGCAGCTTTTCCGGGGGATCCCCCGAGCAGTACTTC.

This chain connects TRBV30 to TRBJ2-7; 9 nucleotides align to TRBD2. The CDR3 contains 13 residues. Germline V lookup: CDR1 GTSNPN, CDR2 SVGIG (reference sequence). With 8 bases clipped from V and 2 bases from J, the junction kept 7 bases outside the gene matches. Here the CDR3 reads CALSPSGTYEQYF. The CDR3 DNA follows: TGTGCCCTCTCGCCTAGCGGGACCTACGAGCAGTACTTC.

The sample holds one count of this clone. This rearrangement joins TRBV7-8 to TRBJ2-7; 10 bases are shared with TRBD2. This CDR3 contains 15 residues. CDR1 is SGHVS, CDR2 FQNEAQ, per germline. J was trimmed by 6 bases and V by 1 base; bases with no gene match: 6. The CDR3 protein is CASSLGGLAGVEQYF. Written as DNA, the CDR3 is TGTGCCAGCAGCTTAGGGGGTCTAGCGGGAGTCGAGCAGTACTTC.

CDR3 sequence reads: CASSPTGGTEAFF. The DNA for the CDR3 is TGTGCCAGCAGCCCAACAGGGGGCACTGAAGCTTTCTTT. This chain uses TRBV2 with TRBJ1-1; 8 nucleotides agree with TRBD1. The CDR3 runs to 13 residues. Germline V CDR1 and CDR2: SNHLY, FYNNEI. With 6 bases clipped from V and 4 bases from J, the junction kept 4 bases outside the gene matches.

The chain's CDR3 is CASSPPGRDRTDGYTF. CDR3 DNA: TGTGCCAGCTCACCACCGGGCCGGGACAGGACGGACGGCTACACCTTC. The V call is TRBV18, the J call TRBJ1-2, with 8 bases identical to TRBD1. The V gene's germline CDR1 is KGHSH and CDR2 LQKENI. Trimming removed 0 bases from V and 8 bases from J; junction bases left unmatched: 11. This CDR3 has 16 residues.

V and J are TRBV13 and TRBJ2-1; 12 bases line up with TRBD2. With 3 bases clipped from V and 4 bases from J, the junction kept 7 bases outside the gene matches. Germline CDR1 and CDR2: PRHDT and FYEKMQ (reference sequence). The CDR3 is made up of 17 amino acids. The CDR3 here is CASSFRRTSGAYNEQFF. As DNA, the CDR3 is TGTGCCAGCAGCTTTAGAAGGACTAGCGGGGCTTACAATGAGCAGTTCTTC.

This chain connects TRBV5-5 to TRBJ2-3; D is tentatively TRBD1 or TRBD2 (5 bases each). Germline lookup yields CDR1 SGHKS and CDR2 YYEKEE (reference sequence). Trimming shortened V by 3 bases and J by 0 bases, and 17 bases separated the two germline ends. The CDR3 sequence is 17 residues long. The CDR3 protein is CASSWRRDGASTDTQYF. The CDR3, as DNA: TGTGCCAGCAGCTGGAGAAGGGACGGTGCTAGCACAGATACGCAGTATTTT.

The gene calls are TRBV19 and TRBJ2-1; TRBD1 matches at 9 bases. Looked up from germline, CDR1 is LNHDA and CDR2 is SQIVND (reference sequence). The V segment lost 6 bases and the J segment 10 bases; nucleotides outside the gene matches: 13. This CDR3 has 15 residues. The CDR3 region has the DNA TGTGCCAGTAGGGACTACCGGGACAGGGTTGGGGAGCAGTTCTTC. Its protein is CASRDYRDRVGEQFF. The whole variable domain, filled in from reference TRBV19 and TRBJ2-1, reads DGGITQSPKYLFRKEGQNVTLSCEQNLNHDAMYWYRQDPGQGLRLIYYSQIVNDFQKGDIAEGYSVSREKKESFPLTVTSAQKNPTAFYLCASRDYRDRVGEQFFGPGTRLTVL.

The chain couples TRBV9 to TRBJ2-1, with 10 bases aligning to TRBD1. The germline V gene has CDR1 SGDLS and CDR2 YYNGEE. The length of the CDR3 is 16 residues. Losses at the gene ends were 5 bases for V and 4 bases for J; bases not matched to a gene: 9. In DNA form, the CDR3 reads TGTGCCAGCAGTACCTTGCCGGGACAGGGGTACAATGAGCAGTTCTTC. Its translation is CASSTLPGQGYNEQFF. The variable domain in full, completed from reference TRBV9 and TRBJ2-1, reads DSGVTQTPKHLITATGQRVTLRCSPRSGDLSVYWYQQSLDQGLQFLIQYYNGEERAKGNILERFSAQQFPDLHSELNLSSLELGDSALYFCASSTLPGQGYNEQFFGPGTRLTVL.

This sequence joins TRBV11-2 and TRBJ1-5, with 7 nucleotides matching TRBD1. Germline CDR1 reads SGHAT; CDR2 reads FQNNGV. J lost 0 bases, V lost 5 bases, and 7 bases had no gene match. This CDR3 is built from 16 residues. The CDR3 sequence is CASSPHQGDSNQPQHF. The CDR3, as DNA: TGTGCCAGCAGCCCACATCAGGGGGATAGCAATCAGCCCCAGCATTTT.

This chain connects TRBV11-3 to TRBJ2-2; no clear D. The germline gives CDR1 SGHNT, CDR2 YENEEA. The CDR3 runs 12 residues. V was shortened by 1 base and J by 8 bases, with 5 bases between the two germline ends. DNA for the CDR3: TGTGCCAGCAGCTTAGCCGGTGGGGAGCTGTTTTTT. This gives the protein CASSLAGGELFF.

V and J are TRBV28 and TRBJ1-2; D gene unclear. The CDR3 length is 13 residues. The germline V and J ends were trimmed by 5 bases and 3 bases, with 10 bases remaining between them. In germline, CDR1 is MDHEN, CDR2 SYDVKM. CDR3 sequence reads: CASSRQWDYGYTF. CDR3 DNA sequence: TGTGCCAGCAGTCGTCAATGGGACTATGGCTACACCTTC.

J is TRBJ2-7 and V is TRBV5-1; 13 positions match TRBD2. Unmatched junction bases numbered 9, after V lost 7 bases and J lost 5 bases. CDR1 is SGHRS and CDR2 is YFSETQ in the germline V gene. The CDR3 has 15 residues. The CDR3 loop reads CASSRTSGSPNEQYF. The CDR3 DNA follows: TGCGCCAGCTCACGGACTAGCGGGAGCCCCAACGAGCAGTACTTC.

The rearrangement joins TRBV15 to TRBJ1-2; 9 bases fit TRBD1. Trimming at V came to 4 bases and at J to 4 bases, leaving 10 bases not matched to a gene. The V gene's germline CDR1 is LNHNV and CDR2 YYDKDF (reference sequence). This CDR3 is 16 amino acids long. The CDR3 loop is CATSTISYRGPYGYTF. The CDR3 DNA reads as TGTGCCACCAGCACCATAAGCTACAGGGGGCCCTATGGCTACACCTTC.

The rearrangement uses TRBV29-1 and TRBJ1-4; no firm D call. Between the trimmed V and J ends, which lost 5 bases and 7 bases, there was a span of 8 bases. The CDR3 totals 11 residues. The germline CDR1 and CDR2 sequences are SQVTM and ANQGSEA. Here the CDR3 DNA reads TGCAGCGTTCTAACCCCTGAAAAACTGTTTTTT. It encodes CSVLTPEKLFF.

The chain combines TRBV12-5 with TRBJ2-3, with D perhaps matching TRBD2 (5 bases). The CDR3 consists of 14 residues. Germline CDR1 and CDR2: LGHNT and FRNRAP. V lost 6 bases to trimming and J lost 5 bases, with 15 bases between them. The CDR3 sequence is CASGLGLNGDTQYF. The CDR3 bases are TGTGCTAGTGGCCTTGGACTTAACGGAGATACGCAGTATTTT.

The J gene is TRBJ1-1, the V gene TRBV4-1; 10 bases are shared with TRBD1. This CDR3 has 13 amino acids. V gave up 4 bases and J gave up 8 bases; unmatched junction bases: 4. CDR1 and CDR2 from the germline V gene are MGHRA and YSYEKL. The CDR3 loop reads CASSRDRGPEAFF. The CDR3, as DNA: TGCGCCAGCAGCCGCGACAGGGGGCCGGAAGCTTTCTTT.

This sequence joins TRBV27 and TRBJ2-3; D unresolved. This CDR3 region has 15 residues. Germline V gene sequence: CDR1 MNHEY, CDR2 SMNVEV (reference sequence). V lost 2 bases to trimming and J lost 2 bases, with 11 bases between them. The CDR3 coding sequence is TGTGCCAGCAGTTTAGGGCGCACAACCACAGATACGCAGTATTTT. Translated, it gives CASSLGRTTTDTQYF.

Points on this clone: Different DNA sequences within this sample yield the same CDR3. V usage is TRBV5-1 and J usage is TRBJ1-2; D may be TRBD1 (5 bases). The CDR3 consists of 13 residues. V was clipped by 4 bases and J by 4 bases, with 11 bases between them. Germline V CDR1 and CDR2: SGHRS, YFSETQ. The chain's CDR3 is CASSPGTAYGYTF. CDR3 DNA: TGCGCCAGCAGCCCCGGGACTGCCTATGGCTACACCTTC.